These T cell receptor beta chains were read from a single sample in a study of cytomegalovirus exposure and HLA in healthy donors. The data were produced by immunoSEQ multiplex PCR, yet TCRdb's version contains in-frame clones alone and is incomplete. The table records about 160,000 clones, roughly 84% of them present only once. The sample comprised PBMCs. These receptors all come from a man in his late teens or twenties in good health and CMV-seropositive. The CDR3 runs from the conserved cysteine through the conserved F or W. The order of the fields is J gene, D gene, CDR3 length, V gene, clone size, CDR3 DNA, CDR3 protein. A D gene is named only where the DNA matches it firmly. The size of a clone is reported for some rows only, either as once, few or many, or as a class for expanded clones.

J: TRBJ1-2; D: -; length: 16; V: TRBV23-1; size: -; DNA: TGCGCCAGCAGTCAACCCGGGACTATAGGACTATATGGCTACACCTTC; CDR3: CASSQPGTIGLYGYTF
J: TRBJ1-1; D: TRBD1; length: 13; V: TRBV25-1; size: -; DNA: TGTGCCAGCACCAGACAGGGGTTCACTGAAGCTTTCTTT; CDR3: CASTRQGFTEAFF
J: TRBJ2-3; D: -; length: 15; V: TRBV5-5; size: -; DNA: TGTGCCAGCAGCTTGGATTCCTCTAGCACAGATACGCAGTATTTT; CDR3: CASSLDSSSTDTQYF
J: TRBJ1-1; D: -; length: 10; V: TRBV29-1; size: -; DNA: TGCAGCGTCCGAGAGAGTGAGGCTTTCTTT; CDR3: CSVRESEAFF
J: TRBJ2-7; D: -; length: 15; V: TRBV18; size: -; DNA: TGTGCCAGCTCACCAAACCGACAGGCCTCCTACGAGCAGTACTTC; CDR3: CASSPNRQASYEQYF
J: TRBJ2-7; D: -; length: 15; V: TRBV9; size: -; DNA: TGTGCCCGGGCGAGGGGGGGCGCCTCCCCCTACGAGCAGTACTTC; CDR3: CARARGGASPYEQYF
J: TRBJ2-6; D: -; length: 16; V: TRBV7-2; size: -; DNA: TGTGCCAGCACGGGACTGAGCTTTTCTGGGGCCAACGTCCTGACTTTC; CDR3: CASTGLSFSGANVLTF
J: TRBJ2-1; D: TRBD2; length: 15; V: TRBV7-9; size: -; DNA: TGTGCCAGCAGTTCTGGGGCGGGGGGGCCCAATGAGCAGTTCTTC; CDR3: CASSSGAGGPNEQFF
J: TRBJ2-2; D: TRBD2; length: 15; V: TRBV14; size: -; DNA: TGTGCCAGCAGCCAAGTCGGTCGGGGGGCCGGGGAGCTGTTTTTT; CDR3: CASSQVGRGAGELFF
J: TRBJ2-5; D: -; length: 16; V: TRBV4-2; size: once; DNA: TGTGCCAGCAGCTCCTTAGCGGTTGACGGACAAGAGACCCAGTACTTC; CDR3: CASSSLAVDGQETQYF
J: TRBJ2-7; D: -; length: 13; V: TRBV9; size: -; DNA: TGTGCCAGCAGCGTAGACGCGGGATACGAGCAGTACTTC; CDR3: CASSVDAGYEQYF
J: TRBJ2-7; D: -; length: 13; V: TRBV19; size: -; DNA: TGTGCCCATAACCGAAGCCGCTCCTACGAGCAGTACTTC; CDR3: CAHNRSRSYEQYF
J: TRBJ1-6; D: -; length: 13; V: TRBV6-1; size: -; DNA: TGTGCCAGCAGGCCAGGCCCTAATTCACCCCTCCACTTT; CDR3: CASRPGPNSPLHF
J: TRBJ1-4; D: -; length: 15; V: TRBV7-9; size: -; DNA: TGTGCCAGCAGCCCCCCGGCGGGACCGCATGAAAAACTGTTTTTT; CDR3: CASSPPAGPHEKLFF
J: TRBJ2-3; D: TRBD2; length: 16; V: TRBV7-2; size: few; DNA: TGTGCCAGCAGCCCCCGGGGACTAAAAAACACAGATACGCAGTATTTT; CDR3: CASSPRGLKNTDTQYF
J: TRBJ1-2; D: -; length: 16; V: TRBV19; size: -; DNA: TGTGCCAGTAGTATGGGCAAGGCCACAGCTAACTATGGCTACACCTTC; CDR3: CASSMGKATANYGYTF
J: TRBJ2-7; D: -; length: 15; V: TRBV5-5; size: -; DNA: TGTGCCAGCAGCTTGGGTTCGCAGGCCACCTACGAGCAGTACTTC; CDR3: CASSLGSQATYEQYF
J: TRBJ1-2; D: -; length: 14; V: TRBV11-2; size: -; DNA: TGTGCCAGCAGCACGAAACAGGGTATCTATGGCTACACCTTC; CDR3: CASSTKQGIYGYTF
J: TRBJ2-1; D: TRBD2; length: 18; V: TRBV6-4; size: -; DNA: TGTGCCAGCAGTGACTCGGGGTTAACGGGGGGGCCATCCAATGAGCAGTTCTTC; CDR3: CASSDSGLTGGPSNEQFF
J: TRBJ1-1; D: TRBD1; length: 16; V: TRBV12-5; size: -; DNA: TGTGCTAGTGGTTCCCTTTCGGGGGACAGACCCTATGAAGCTTTCTTT; CDR3: CASGSLSGDRPYEAFF
J: TRBJ2-5; D: -; length: 16; V: TRBV10-1; size: -; DNA: TGCGCCAGCAGACCTCCGGGACACCCATCCCAAGAGACCCAGTACTTC; CDR3: CASRPPGHPSQETQYF
J: TRBJ1-1; D: -; length: 14; V: TRBV28; size: -; DNA: TGTGCCAGCAGTTTGTTCGGTAGCAGGGATGAAGCTTTCTTT; CDR3: CASSLFGSRDEAFF
J: TRBJ2-2; D: TRBD2; length: 16; V: TRBV27; size: -; DNA: TGTGCCAGCAGTTTAGTTCCGGGGGGGCGGACCGGGGAGCTGTTTTTT; CDR3: CASSLVPGGRTGELFF
J: TRBJ2-7; D: -; length: 14; V: TRBV15; size: -; DNA: TGTGCCACCAGCGTCGACCCCAGAGGCTACGAGCAGTACTTC; CDR3: CATSVDPRGYEQYF
J: TRBJ2-7; D: -; length: 14; V: TRBV6-1; size: -; DNA: TGTGCCAGCAGGAACCGGGACACGGGCTACGAGCAGTACTTC; CDR3: CASRNRDTGYEQYF
J: TRBJ2-5; D: -; length: 14; V: TRBV7-2; size: -; DNA: TGTGCCAGCAGCTTAGGGCGGGCCCGAGAGACCCAGTACTTC; CDR3: CASSLGRARETQYF
J: TRBJ2-7; D: TRBD2; length: 16; V: TRBV5-6; size: -; DNA: TGTGCCAGCAGCTTGGGTCCGATCGGGGGGAGTCGAGAGCAGTACTTC; CDR3: CASSLGPIGGSREQYF
J: TRBJ1-1; D: -; length: 11; V: TRBV7-8; size: -; DNA: TGTGCCAGCACCCCGGGCACTGAAGCTTTCTTT; CDR3: CASTPGTEAFF
J: TRBJ2-7; D: -; length: 14; V: TRBV7-9; size: -; DNA: TGTGCCAGCAGCTTAGAGTCCGGTTCCTACGAGCAGTACTTC; CDR3: CASSLESGSYEQYF
J: TRBJ1-2; D: -; length: 14; V: TRBV4-3; size: few; DNA: TGCGCCAGCAGCCTAAGTGAGAGGGGGAATGGCTACACCTTC; CDR3: CASSLSERGNGYTF
J: TRBJ2-3; D: -; length: 14; V: TRBV5-4; size: once; DNA: TGTGCCAGCAGCTTGCAGGGTTACACAGATACGCAGTATTTT; CDR3: CASSLQGYTDTQYF
J: TRBJ1-6; D: -; length: 13; V: TRBV5-4; size: -; DNA: -; CDR3: CASSTSGPVPLHF
J: TRBJ2-1; D: TRBD2; length: 16; V: TRBV9; size: once; DNA: TGTGCCAGCAGCATTGGACTAGCGGGTCAGTTCGAGGAGCAGTTCTTC; CDR3: CASSIGLAGQFEEQFF
J: TRBJ1-2; D: TRBD1; length: 15; V: TRBV7-3; size: -; DNA: TGTGCCAGCAGCTTAACGGGACAGGGAAGCTATGGCTACACCTTC; CDR3: CASSLTGQGSYGYTF
J: TRBJ2-6; D: TRBD1; length: 18; V: TRBV4-2; size: -; DNA: TGTGCCAGCAGCCAAGAATGGGACAGAGTCTCTGGGGCCAACGTCCTGACTTTC; CDR3: CASSQEWDRVSGANVLTF
J: TRBJ1-1; D: -; length: 15; V: TRBV11-1; size: -; DNA: TGTGCCAGCAGCTTACTTCCCCCACGAGACACTGAAGCTTTCTTT; CDR3: CASSLLPPRDTEAFF
J: TRBJ1-1; D: -; length: 12; V: TRBV7-9; size: -; DNA: TGTGCCAGCAGCGGGGGGGAAACTGAAGCTTTCTTT; CDR3: CASSGGETEAFF
J: TRBJ2-7; D: TRBD1; length: 12; V: TRBV29-1; size: -; DNA: TGCAGCGTTGAGACGGACAGGGGCGAGCAGTACTTC; CDR3: CSVETDRGEQYF
J: TRBJ1-1; D: -; length: 13; V: TRBV18; size: -; DNA: TGTGCCAGCTCACTTACTCTCCCCCCTGAAGCTTTCTTT; CDR3: CASSLTLPPEAFF
J: TRBJ2-1; D: TRBD1; length: 13; V: TRBV5-1; size: -; DNA: TGCGCCAGCAGCCAGGACAGGGTCCATGAGCAGTTCTTC; CDR3: CASSQDRVHEQFF
J: TRBJ1-3; D: TRBD1; length: 17; V: TRBV19; size: -; DNA: TGTGCCAGTAGCGGACAGGGACGATCTCCCTCTGGAAACACCATATATTTT; CDR3: CASSGQGRSPSGNTIYF
J: TRBJ1-1; D: TRBD1; length: 15; V: TRBV15; size: -; DNA: TGTGCCACCAGCAGAGAGGACAGGGAGGGCACTGAAGCTTTCTTT; CDR3: CATSREDREGTEAFF
J: TRBJ2-2; D: -; length: 16; V: TRBV18; size: -; DNA: TGTGCCAGCTCCCAAACGGGCAGCGGGAACACCGGGGAGCTGTTTTTT; CDR3: CASSQTGSGNTGELFF
J: TRBJ1-5; D: TRBD1; length: 14; V: TRBV6-1; size: once; DNA: TGTGCCAGCGGGGGCGTTCGACAGGGCGAGGCCCAGCATTTT; CDR3: CASGGVRQGEAQHF
J: TRBJ2-7; D: -; length: 15; V: TRBV30; size: -; DNA: TGTGCCTGGAGTGTACTCGCAGGGAACAATAACGAGCAGTACTTC; CDR3: CAWSVLAGNNNEQYF
J: TRBJ1-1; D: -; length: 14; V: TRBV9; size: few; DNA: TGTGCCAGCAGTTCTCTAGACAGGAACACTGAAGCTTTCTTT; CDR3: CASSSLDRNTEAFF
J: TRBJ2-2; D: TRBD1; length: 18; V: TRBV9; size: once; DNA: TGTGCCAGCAGCCTATGGGACAGGATCCAATTTGGCACCGGGGAGCTGTTTTTT; CDR3: CASSLWDRIQFGTGELFF
J: TRBJ2-7; D: TRBD1; length: 13; V: TRBV6-1; size: -; DNA: TGTGCCCGCTCTCGGGGACAGGGCGACGAGCAGTACTTC; CDR3: CARSRGQGDEQYF
J: TRBJ1-1; D: -; length: 14; V: TRBV6-5; size: -; DNA: TGTGCCAGCAGGGGGGGGTCAGGGAGCACTGAAGCTTTCTTT; CDR3: CASRGGSGSTEAFF